Listed below are T cell receptor beta chains from one sample, sequenced in a study of blood T cell repertoires in COVID-19. The assay was immunoSEQ multiplex PCR, and TCRdb's table has in-frame clones only and misses some. Among 400,000 to 550,000 clones, about 85% were seen once, and the ten largest hold roughly 2%. The material sequenced was PBMCs or T cells enriched from blood (not recorded which). The receptors stem from a woman younger than 35 with acute COVID-19. The CDR3 runs from the conserved cysteine through the conserved F or W. Each record gives: D gene, clone size, J gene, V gene, CDR3 DNA, CDR3 protein. D genes are given only for firm matches. Clone size, where shown, is once, few, many, or a class for clones that have expanded.

TRBD2	-	TRBJ2-1	TRBV6-2/TRBV6-3	TGTGCCAGCAGTTACCGACCGGGACTAGCGGGATGGAGGTATCACAATGAGCAGTTCTTC	CASSYRPGLAGWRYHNEQFF
-	-	TRBJ2-1	TRBV27	TGTGCCAGCAGTTCCCGAGACACCTACAATGAGCAGTTCTTC	CASSSRDTYNEQFF
TRBD2	-	TRBJ2-7	TRBV25-1	TGTGCCAGTCGCGGGAGGAGCTCCTACGAGCAGTACTTC	CASRGRSSYEQYF
-	-	TRBJ2-6	TRBV5-4	TGTGCCAGCAGCTTGGGTATGGACAACTCTGGGGCCAACGTCCTGACTTTC	CASSLGMDNSGANVLTF
-	-	TRBJ1-1	TRBV16	TGTGCCAGCAGCCCGACGGGGAACACTGAAGCTTTCTTT	CASSPTGNTEAFF
TRBD1	-	TRBJ1-5	TRBV3-1/TRBV3-2	TGTGCCAGCAGCTCACAGGGGGACAATCAGCCCCAGCATTTT	CASSSQGDNQPQHF
TRBD1	-	TRBJ1-1	TRBV6-2/TRBV6-3	TGTGCCAGCAGTTACGCCTCCGGGACAGGGGTTCTCACTGAAGCTTTCTTT	CASSYASGTGVLTEAFF
TRBD2	-	TRBJ2-2	TRBV7-2	TGTGCCAGCAGCTTAGCAGCGGGAGGGGAGGCCGGGGAGCTGTTTTTT	CASSLAAGGEAGELFF
-	-	TRBJ1-1	TRBV3-1/TRBV3-2	TGTGCCAGCAGCCAAGCCTTTCAGGGAATGAACACTGAAGCTTTCTTT	CASSQAFQGMNTEAFF
TRBD2	-	TRBJ2-1	TRBV30	TGTGCCTGGACGGGACTAGCGGGATTTTATGAGCAGTTCTTC	CAWTGLAGFYEQFF
TRBD2	-	TRBJ2-7	TRBV11-2	TGTGCCAGCAGCACACTAGCGGGAGGGTACGAGCAGTACTTC	CASSTLAGGYEQYF
-	-	TRBJ1-6	TRBV18	TGTGCCAGCTCCCACAGGGTCTCACCCCTCCACTTT	CASSHRVSPLHF
-	-	TRBJ2-7	TRBV28	TGTGCCAGCAGCCAGCCGACGGGAGCCCCCTACGAGCAGTACTTC	CASSQPTGAPYEQYF
-	few	TRBJ1-2	TRBV12-3/TRBV12-4	TGTGCCAGCAGTTTAAGCAGGGTACGGGGCTACACCTTC	CASSLSRVRGYTF
-	-	TRBJ2-1	TRBV29-1	TGCAGCGTGGCGGCCGGGTTCTCATACAATGAGCAGTTCTTC	CSVAAGFSYNEQFF
-	-	TRBJ1-1	TRBV12-3/TRBV12-4	TGTGCCAGCAGGCGAGACGGGTACACTGAAGCTTTCTTT	CASRRDGYTEAFF
-	-	TRBJ1-3	TRBV5-1	TGCGCCAGCAGCTTAGTCGGACAGAGCTCTGGAAACACCATATATTTT	CASSLVGQSSGNTIYF
TRBD1	-	TRBJ1-5	TRBV12-5	TGTGCTAGTGGTTTGCCGGGACAGGACAATCAGCCCCAGCATTTT	CASGLPGQDNQPQHF
-	-	TRBJ1-1	TRBV7-2	TGTGCCAGCAGCCCAGAGCCACAGGGTAGTGAAGCTTTCTTT	CASSPEPQGSEAFF
TRBD1	-	TRBJ1-2	TRBV5-1	TGCGCCAGCAGCCTTCACGACAGGGGTAATGGCTACACCTTC	CASSLHDRGNGYTF
-	-	TRBJ1-1	TRBV11-2	TGTGCCAGCAGCTTAGGGGCCACCAACACTGAAGCTTTCTTT	CASSLGATNTEAFF
-	-	TRBJ1-2	TRBV27	TGTGCCAGCAGTTTATCCGGGGAGGAAGGGGGCTACACCTTC	CASSLSGEEGGYTF
-	-	TRBJ1-4	TRBV28	TGTGCCAGCAGTTTAAAGTCGGGGAATGAAAAACTGTTTTTT	CASSLKSGNEKLFF
-	few	TRBJ1-1	TRBV21-1	TGTGCCAGCAGGGTCAGCGGGAACACTGAAGCTTTCTTT	CASRVSGNTEAFF
-	-	TRBJ2-1	TRBV7-2	TGTGCCAGCAGCTCCCGGGTTACTAGGTACGATGAGCAGTTCTTC	CASSSRVTRYDEQFF
-	-	TRBJ1-6	TRBV7-8	TGTGCCAGCAGCTTAGAAAGGCAGGGTTCGTATCCCCTCCACTTT	CASSLERQGSYPLHF
-	-	TRBJ2-1	TRBV7-6	TGTGCCAGCAGCTTATCGTTACGCGGGATTAGAGGCATTGACAATGAGCAGTTCTTC	CASSLSLRGIRGIDNEQFF
TRBD1	few	TRBJ1-1	TRBV2	TGTGCCAGCAGTGAGGATTGGGGGCAGGGGGCTGAAGCTTTCTTT	CASSEDWGQGAEAFF
-	-	TRBJ1-6	TRBV6-5	TGTGCCAGCAGTTACGGGCAGAAAAATTCACCCCTCCACTTT	CASSYGQKNSPLHF
-	-	TRBJ2-5	TRBV28	TGTGCCAGCAGTTTCCGACTAGTAGGTGAGACCCAGTACTTC	CASSFRLVGETQYF
TRBD1	-	TRBJ1-5	TRBV10-2	TGCGCCAGCAGTGATTTCCTACAGGGGAACAATCAGCCCCAGCATTTT	CASSDFLQGNNQPQHF
-	few	TRBJ2-1	TRBV5-4	TGTGCCAGCAGCTTCTTAGGGGCTCAGAATGAGCAGTTCTTC	CASSFLGAQNEQFF
-	-	TRBJ1-1	TRBV4-1	TGCGCCAGCAGCCAAGAAGACGTCGCGGCATACTCGGGGACTGAAGCTTTCTTT	CASSQEDVAAYSGTEAFF
-	-	TRBJ2-7	TRBV12-3/TRBV12-4	TGTGCCAGCAGCCCGTCTAGAACCGAGCAGTACTTC	CASSPSRTEQYF
-	-	TRBJ2-7	TRBV13	TGTGCCAGCAGCTCGACTCTGCACGAGCAGTACTTC	CASSSTLHEQYF
-	-	TRBJ2-5	TRBV5-1	TGCGCCAGCAGCTCGGCAGGACTGCAAGAGACCCAGTACTTC	CASSSAGLQETQYF
TRBD1	-	TRBJ2-7	TRBV10-1	TGCGCCAGCAGTGAAGGCAGGGGGTACGAGCAGTACTTC	CASSEGRGYEQYF
TRBD1	-	TRBJ2-2	TRBV7-9	TGTGCCAGCAGCCGGGGACAGGGGTCCGCCGGGGAGCTGTTTTTT	CASSRGQGSAGELFF
TRBD2	-	TRBJ2-5	TRBV5-1	TGCGCCAGCAGCTTGTGGGGGGGTGAGACCCAGTACTTC	CASSLWGGETQYF
-	-	TRBJ1-3	TRBV6-5	TGTGCCAGCAGTTATACTCCTGTCTCTGGAAACACCATATATTTT	CASSYTPVSGNTIYF
TRBD1	-	TRBJ1-5	TRBV5-8	TGTGCCAGCAGTTTCGACAGGGGGAGTAATCAGCCCCAGCATTTT	CASSFDRGSNQPQHF
TRBD1	-	TRBJ2-7	TRBV4-3	TGCGCCAGCAGCCAAGAGGGGACAGGGTCCTACGAGCAGTACTTC	CASSQEGTGSYEQYF